The present entry profiles one TCR beta chain with its context. The antigen is not known. V was pared by 1 base and J by 5 bases, with 12 bases between. CDR1 and CDR2 (germline): LGHNA, YNFKEQ. This CDR3 is built from 16 residues. Only in-frame clones appear in the TCRdb table, and some are missing; sequencing was by immunoSEQ multiplex PCR. The sample holds some 66,000 clones, around 73% seen once. The sample originates from a study of OX40 agonist ivuxolimab in advanced cancers. General observations from the study: Dosing at 0.1 to 3.0 mg/kg was accompanied by clonal expansion of CD4+ and CD8+ blood T cells by week 6. More expanded clones were found, on average, in CD8+ than in CD4+ T cells.

The clonotype was recovered from an adult with an advanced solid tumor such as melanoma, head and neck, liver or kidney cancer. V and J are TRBV4-2 and TRBJ1-6; possible D gene TRBD1, 6 bases. Sequenced material: CD4+ or CD8+ T cells sorted from blood, taken in a trial of the OX40 agonist ivuxolimab. The DNA for the CDR3 is TGTGCCAGCAGCCAAGCGGCAGGGGCTAATAATTCACCCCTCCACTTT. This sequence encodes CASSQAAGANNSPLHF.